These 5 T cell receptor beta chains were sequenced from one sample in a study of spatial heterogeneity in lung cancer. No antigen has been identified for these receptors. The study's findings and limits: Tracking of tumor mutation counts was seen in expanded intratumoral alpha and beta TCR counts.

TCRdb re-derived calls from the 5' RACE reads in MiXCR, one entry per CDR3 protein. This table has more than 3,500 distinct CDR3 sequences, about a quarter appearing once. Time point here: sample taken at primary tumor resection. The sequencing here drew on lung tumor tissue, taken at surgery. These receptors originate from a male donor with early-stage non-small cell lung cancer.

As to this clonotype: The library was designed around alpha chains, so this beta chain is a stray read whose abundance carries little weight. V is TRBV28 and J is TRBJ2-7; D possibly corresponds to TRBD1 (5 bases). The CDR3 is made up of 13 amino acids. V lost 2 bases to trimming and J lost 2 bases, with 7 bases between them. Germline V gene sequence: CDR1 MDHEN, CDR2 SYDVKM. CDR3 protein: CASSLAGTYEQYF. CDR3 in DNA: TGTGCCAGCAGTTTAGCAGGGACCTACGAGCAGTACTTC.

Worth noting for this clonotype: Because this beta chain is a stray read in a library intended to capture alpha chains, its abundance should not be given much weight. The rearrangement uses TRBV27 and TRBJ2-1; the D is unclear. V lost 5 bases to trimming and J lost 8 bases, with 13 bases between them. The CDR3 extends over 13 amino acids. CDR1 is MNHEY and CDR2 is SMNVEV in the germline V gene (reference sequence). This CDR3 reads CASSHGPSYEQFF. The CDR3, as DNA: TGTGCCAGCAGTCACGGTCCAAGCTATGAGCAGTTCTTC.

This clonotype is medium-sized (0.01 to 0.1%) within its sample. A library made for alpha chains picked up this beta chain off target, so its size means little. V usage is TRBV10-3 and J usage is TRBJ1-2, with TRBD1 as a possible D gene (5 bases). The germline V gene has CDR1 ENHRY and CDR2 SYGVKD. V gave up 2 bases and J gave up 7 bases, with 5 bases separating them. This CDR3 is built from 11 residues. In DNA, the CDR3 is TGTGCCATCAGTGAGGGGGGTGGCTACACCTTC. Encoded protein: CAISEGGGYTF.

In its sample, this clonotype ranks as medium-sized (0.01 to 0.1%). A library prepared for alpha chains yielded this beta chain as an off-target read; its size is of little meaning. The chain couples TRBV14 to TRBJ2-7, with D possibly matching TRBD1 (5 bases). The CDR3 extends over 14 amino acids. Germline CDR1 is SGHDN and CDR2 is FVKESK. Between the trimmed V and J ends, which lost 2 bases and 5 bases, there was a span of 13 bases. CDR3 DNA sequence: TGTGCCAGCAGCCAAAGGTCAAGGGGCAACGAGCAGTACTTC. Amino acids: CASSQRSRGNEQYF.

This clonotype is medium-sized by share. This beta chain is a stray read from a library made for alpha chains; its abundance is not meaningful. The chain joins TRBV7-2 to TRBJ2-7, with D perhaps TRBD2 (6 bases). The CDR3 extends over 12 amino acids. Trimming removed 1 base from V and 7 bases from J, with 8 bases in between. The germline gives CDR1 SGHTA, CDR2 FQGNSA. The CDR3 sequence: CASSLGGGEQYF. CDR3 coding DNA: TGTGCCAGCAGCTTAGGCGGAGGGGAGCAGTACTTC.